The T cell receptor beta chain under discussion was sequenced for a study of blood T cells in healthy people across ages. Overall study context: Per two T cells, about one barcoded beta molecule was captured through template switching. Study results and caveats: The study found TCR beta diversity correlated strongly with naive T cell percentage. Compared with aged donors, long-lived donors showed fewer expanded clones, suggesting selection.

The V and J ends lost 6 bases and 7 bases, in that order; junction bases with no gene match: 21. Per germline, CDR1 SNHLY and CDR2 FYNNEI. The CDR3 contains 18 residues. The authors ran a second PCR of about 6 to 12 cycles using a sample-barcoded 5' primer and a J-beta primer mix. TCRdb re-called the 5' RACE reads through MiXCR, storing one row per CDR3 protein. This sample has around 1,000,000 distinct CDR3 sequences, with less than 25% found just once. As regards this clonotype: Its antigen is as yet unknown.

The same data also contributed to another study, on T cells of mothers and their children. That study reports: Sequencing revealed no T cell clones that were persistent and microchimeric.

Material for sequencing was blood. The genes are TRBV2 and TRBJ1-5; 7 nucleotides agree with TRBD1. This clonotype was obtained from a girl aged 2-10 years in good health. CDR3 coding DNA: TGTGCCAGCAGGGAACGCCAAAGTCAACAGGGGCAGGGACAGCCCCAGCATTTT. It is translated as CASRERQSQQGQGQPQHF.